Shown below are 25 T cell receptor beta chains from a single sample sequenced in a study of T cell responses to AZD1222 COVID-19 vaccine. Clones were sequenced by immunoSEQ multiplex PCR, and TCRdb holds only the in-frame ones, with some missing. Of about 93,000 clones listed, roughly 86% are singletons. The starting material was peripheral blood, obtained on day 0 of MenACWY control vaccination. The receptors here all came from an adult in good health.

The V and J genes are TRBV6-2 or TRBV6-3 and TRBJ2-7; D is ambiguous. This CDR3 is 14 amino acids long. Germline values: CDR1 MNHEY, CDR2 SVGEGT. V was clipped by 5 bases and J by 1 base, with 12 bases between them. CDR3 sequence (DNA): TGTGCCAGCAGTATACAGCGCCCTTCCTACGAGCAGTACTTC. Protein sequence: CASSIQRPSYEQYF.

V usage is TRBV7-2 and J usage is TRBJ1-3; TRBD1 might be the D (5 bases). In germline, CDR1 is SGHTA, CDR2 FQGNSA. V dropped 0 bases and J dropped 6 bases, with 9 bases sitting between them. CDR3 length: 14 residues. Written as DNA, the CDR3 is TGTGCCAGCAGCTTAGCGGCGGGGACAAACACCATATATTTT. Residues: CASSLAAGTNTIYF.

CDR3 sequence (DNA): TGCGCCAGCAGTCCCCTTACAGGGGCCACCGGGGAGCTGTTTTTT. Protein sequence: CASSPLTGATGELFF. This rearrangement joins TRBV5-1 to TRBJ2-2; 7 nucleotides agree with TRBD1. The length of the CDR3 is 15 residues. Germline V gene lookup returns CDR1 SGHRS and CDR2 YFSETQ. After removal of 5 bases from V and 4 bases from J, the junction contained 8 bases not matched to a gene.

This rearrangement joins TRBV5-4 to TRBJ2-2, with D tentatively TRBD1 or TRBD2 (6 bases each). Deletions cut 4 bases from V and 6 bases from J, with 19 bases between. The CDR3 consists of 16 residues. CDR1 is SGHNT, CDR2 YYREEE, per germline (reference sequence). For the CDR3, the DNA is TGTGCCAGCAGCCCCTTTTCGGGGGCATCACCCGGGGAGCTGTTTTTT. Protein product: CASSPFSGASPGELFF.

Only one count was recorded for this clone. The chain joins TRBV6-5 to TRBJ1-1; D may be TRBD1 (6 bases). CDR3 length equals 15 residues. V gave up 5 bases and J gave up 2 bases, with 15 bases separating them. Germline-derived CDR1 and CDR2 are MNHEY and SVGAGI. DNA for the CDR3: TGTGCCAGCAGTCGAGAAGGGGGTGGTAACACTGAAGCTTTCTTT. The encoded protein is CASSREGGGNTEAFF.

This chain joins TRBV7-8 and TRBJ1-2; 8 bases align to TRBD1. The ends lost 5 bases at V and 6 bases at J; junction bases unmatched: 11. The CDR3 consists of 15 residues. The V gene's germline CDR1 is SGHVS and CDR2 FQNEAQ. CDR3 loop: CASSPKPQGENGYTF. CDR3 DNA: TGTGCCAGCAGCCCGAAACCACAGGGGGAAAATGGCTACACCTTC.

This sequence joins TRBV5-4 and TRBJ2-1, with 8 bases fitting TRBD2. This CDR3 has 15 residues. Trimming took 0 bases from V and 4 from J; bases not matched to a gene: 3. Germline-derived CDR1 and CDR2 are SGHNT and YYREEE (reference sequence). CDR3 DNA: TGTGCCAGCAGCTTGGGGGCTAGCGGGTACAATGAGCAGTTCTTC. Translated: CASSLGASGYNEQFF. Full variable domain (missing parts from reference TRBV5-4 and TRBJ2-1): ETGVTQSPTHLIKTRGQQVTLRCSSQSGHNTVSWYQQALGQGPQFIFQYYREEENGRGNFPPRFSGLQFPNYSSELNVNALELDDSALYLCASSLGASGYNEQFFGPGTRLTVL.

The rearrangement links TRBV7-9 to TRBJ2-3; either TRBD1 or TRBD2 may fit D (5 bases each). The CDR3 has 13 residues. Germline assignment: CDR1 SEHNR and CDR2 FQNEAQ (reference sequence). Trimming removed 4 bases at V and 4 bases at J, with 9 bases between. The CDR3 DNA reads as TGTGCCAGCAGCTCAAGGGGACCAGATACGCAGTATTTT. Translating gives CASSSRGPDTQYF.

The rearrangement joins TRBV6-2 or TRBV6-3 to TRBJ2-7; D remains ambiguous. The CDR3 sequence is 14 residues long. V was cut by 0 bases and J by 6 bases, with 12 bases left in between. Germline CDR1 reads MNHEY; CDR2 reads SVGEGT. In nucleotides, the CDR3 is TGTGCCAGCAGTTACTCGGGCAGTGACGGCGAGCAGTACTTC. Its translation is CASSYSGSDGEQYF.

The table lists this clone with a count of one. This chain's CDR3 is CASSLLAGELFF. The CDR3 nucleotides are TGTGCCAGCAGCTTACTCGCCGGGGAGCTGTTTTTT. The J gene is TRBJ2-2, the V gene TRBV11-2; D ambiguous. The V gene's germline CDR1 is SGHAT and CDR2 FQNNGV. This CDR3 comprises 12 residues. With 2 bases removed from V and 6 bases from J, the gap between germline ends came to 4 bases.

The DNA of the CDR3 is TGTGCCAGCAAGAACACCTACGAGCAGTACTTC. Amino acids: CASKNTYEQYF. The V and J genes are TRBV28 and TRBJ2-7, with D unclear. Germline V gene lookup returns CDR1 MDHEN and CDR2 SYDVKM. The CDR3 loop spans 11 amino acids. V was trimmed by 7 bases and J by 2 bases, leaving 6 bases between them.

The CDR3 DNA sequence: TGCAGCGTCCAGGGGGGGGGCAAAAACATTCAGTACTTC. Protein product: CSVQGGGKNIQYF. The rearrangement uses TRBV29-1 and TRBJ2-4; D might be TRBD1 or TRBD2, each matching 7 bases. Trimming pared 6 bases from V and 3 bases from J, leaving 12 bases between. Per germline, CDR1 SQVTM and CDR2 ANQGSEA. The CDR3 contains 13 residues.

CDR3: CASSQDNGEAFF. CDR3 bases: TGCGCCAGCAGCCAAGACAACGGTGAAGCTTTCTTT. The chain has TRBV4-3 and TRBJ1-1; D not certain. The germline V gene encodes CDR1 LGHNA and CDR2 YSLEER. Trimming stripped 0 bases from V and 7 bases from J, with 6 bases between. This CDR3 is built from 12 residues.

This sequence joins TRBV3-1 (or the pseudogene TRBV3-2) and TRBJ2-7; TRBD2 aligns across 9 bases. V trimming: 0 bases; J trimming: 3 bases; junction bases outside the gene matches: 6. The germline V gene has CDR1 LGHDT and CDR2 YNNKEL (reference sequence). The CDR3 has 16 residues. The DNA for the CDR3 is TGTGCCAGCAGCCAAGATAGGGGACTAGCTCTCTACGAGCAGTACTTC. It is translated as CASSQDRGLALYEQYF.

The CDR3, as DNA: TGTGCCAGCACCTCCCGGACTTACGCTAGCACAGATACGCAGTATTTT. It specifies CASTSRTYASTDTQYF. This chain uses TRBV7-6 with TRBJ2-3; a weak D match, TRBD2 (5 bases). CDR3 length equals 16 residues. V shed 7 bases and J shed 0 bases, with 17 bases lying between them. Germline V CDR1 and CDR2: SGHVS, FNYEAQ.

This rearrangement joins TRBV3-1 (or the pseudogene TRBV3-2) to TRBJ1-2; D gene uncertain. The V end lost 0 bases, the J end lost 0 bases, and 11 bases lay between the germline ends. The CDR3 runs 16 residues. Germline V CDR1 and CDR2: LGHDT, YNNKEL (reference sequence). In DNA, the CDR3 is TGTGCCAGCAGCCAAGATTATGATCGGGCTAACTATGGCTACACCTTC. Amino acids: CASSQDYDRANYGYTF.

The V and J genes are TRBV6-5 and TRBJ1-1; TRBD1 aligns across 7 bases. This CDR3 region has 16 residues. V shed 4 bases and J 0 bases; nucleotides not matched to a gene: 8. Germline values: CDR1 MNHEY, CDR2 SVGAGI. The CDR3: CASSSRQGNMNTEAFF. DNA for the CDR3: TGTGCCAGCAGTTCGCGACAGGGAAACATGAACACTGAAGCTTTCTTT.

This clone was observed a handful of times. The chain combines TRBV28 with TRBJ2-1, with TRBD2 identical over 10 bases. The CDR3 contains 15 residues. V shed 5 bases, J shed 6 bases, and the junction held 7 bases outside the gene matches. Germline V gene sequence: CDR1 MDHEN, CDR2 SYDVKM. CDR3 amino acids: CASSMASGGINEQFF. Written as DNA, the CDR3 is TGTGCCAGCAGTATGGCTAGCGGGGGTATCAATGAGCAGTTCTTC.

This chain's CDR3 is CASTGQGTGGNTIYF. For the CDR3, the DNA is TGTGCCAGCACCGGACAGGGGACGGGTGGAAACACCATATATTTT. The chain has TRBV7-9 and TRBJ1-3; 9 nucleotides match TRBD1. From germline, CDR1 is SEHNR and CDR2 FQNEAQ (reference sequence). Trimming took 7 bases from V and 3 from J; bases not matched to a gene: 7. The CDR3 runs to 15 residues.

This sequence joins TRBV5-1 and TRBJ2-7, with D maybe TRBD2 (6 bases). V was cut by 0 bases and J by 5 bases, with 12 bases left in between. The CDR3 is made up of 14 amino acids. The V gene's germline CDR1 is SGHRS and CDR2 YFSETQ. The CDR3 region is CASSLGEARHEQYF. The CDR3 coding sequence is TGCGCCAGCAGCTTGGGGGAGGCTAGGCACGAGCAGTACTTC.

The rearrangement uses TRBV4-3 and TRBJ2-1, with 7 positions matching TRBD2. The CDR3 totals 16 residues. V trimming: 0 bases; J trimming: 3 bases; junction bases outside the gene matches: 5. Germline CDR1 LGHNA, CDR2 YSLEER. The CDR3 protein is CASSQDAGEVYNEQFF. In DNA, the CDR3 is TGCGCCAGCAGCCAAGATGCGGGGGAAGTCTACAATGAGCAGTTCTTC.

This chain links TRBV4-1 with TRBJ1-1; weak D call: TRBD1 (6 bases). CDR1 and CDR2 from the germline V gene are MGHRA and YSYEKL. Trimming removed 3 bases from V and 0 bases from J, with 14 bases in between. The length of the CDR3 is 16 residues. This CDR3 reads CASSQGSGGLNTEAFF. CDR3 DNA sequence: TGCGCCAGCAGCCAGGGAAGCGGGGGGCTGAACACTGAAGCTTTCTTT.

V is TRBV9 and J is TRBJ2-1; perhaps TRBD1 as D (6 bases). CDR1 is SGDLS and CDR2 is YYNGEE in the germline V gene. Trimming left V 0 bases short and J 6 bases short, with 16 bases between. CDR3 length: 16 residues. As DNA, the CDR3 is TGTGCCAGCAGCGTAGTGCCAGGGGATTGGGGCAATGAGCAGTTCTTC. Protein: CASSVVPGDWGNEQFF.

The CDR3 DNA sequence: TGTGCCAGCAGCCAAGCCGAGCAACCCTCTAACTATGGCTACACCTTC. Residues: CASSQAEQPSNYGYTF. V gene TRBV4-2 combines with J gene TRBJ1-2; no reliable D call. The CDR3 sequence is 16 residues long. V lost 1 base and J 0 bases, leaving 12 bases between the germline ends. Germline V gives CDR1 LGHNA, CDR2 YNFKEQ.

DNA for the CDR3: TGTGCCAGCAGCCCAGGGTTAGATACGCAGTATTTT. Protein product: CASSPGLDTQYF. The J gene is TRBJ2-3, the V gene TRBV3-1 (or the pseudogene TRBV3-2); maybe TRBD1 (5 bases). V gave up 4 bases and J gave up 5 bases, with 7 bases separating them. Germline V CDR1 and CDR2: LGHDT, YNNKEL (reference sequence). This CDR3 is 12 amino acids long.